Listed below are T cell receptor beta chains from one sample, sequenced in a study of early stage breast cancer tumors. The table came from immunoSEQ multiplex PCR; TCRdb's copy has only in-frame clones and leaves some out. The table includes about 17,000 clones, 65% to 85% detected once. Sequencing was carried out using blood. The receptors come from a person between 65 and 79 years old with breast cancer. Both conserved end residues are part of each CDR3. D genes are given only for firm matches. Clone size is shown for a subset of rows, as once, few, many or a class of expanded clone.

cdr3_nt cdr3_aa j_call v_call cdr3_length clone_size d_call
TGTGCCAGCAGCTTAGGGCGGGGGGCGAACACCGGGGAGCTGTTTTTT CASSLGRGANTGELFF TRBJ2-2 TRBV11-1 16 - TRBD2
TGCGCCAGCAGCCCCGGGACAGGGGGCGCTTGGACCGGGGAGCTGTTTTTT CASSPGTGGAWTGELFF TRBJ2-2 TRBV5-1 17 once TRBD1
TGCGCCAGCAGCTCAGCAGGGGGCTTGGAGACCCAGTACTTC CASSSAGGLETQYF TRBJ2-5 TRBV5-1 14 - TRBD1
TGTGCCAGCAGCACCTACGGGACAGGGGTTACTGAAGCTTTCTTT CASSTYGTGVTEAFF TRBJ1-1 TRBV5-5 15 - TRBD1
TGCGCCAGCAGCTTGGAGGGGCACCTGAACTACGAGCAGTACTTC CASSLEGHLNYEQYF TRBJ2-7 TRBV5-1 15 - -
TGTGCCAGCGGAAGTACTAACAGGGCGGCCGGGGAGCTGTTTTTT CASGSTNRAAGELFF TRBJ2-2 TRBV6-1 15 - -
TGTGCCAGCAGTCTTGCGGGGGAGCGCTCCTACGAGCAGTACTTC CASSLAGERSYEQYF TRBJ2-7 TRBV28 15 - TRBD2
TGCGCCAGCAGCTCTGGAGCGACAGGGCCTATGAACACTGAAGCTTTCTTT CASSSGATGPMNTEAFF TRBJ1-1 TRBV5-1 17 - TRBD1
TGTGCCAGCAGCTCCGCGGAGCTTCTCTATGGCTACACCTTC CASSSAELLYGYTF TRBJ1-2 TRBV28 14 - -
TGTGCCATCAGTGACCAGACTAGCGGGGACCACAATGAGCAGTTCTTC CAISDQTSGDHNEQFF TRBJ2-1 TRBV10-3 16 - TRBD2
TGTGCCAGCAGCCAAGATTCTTTAAGCCATGGCTACACCTTC CASSQDSLSHGYTF TRBJ1-2 TRBV4-2 14 - -
TGCGCCAGCAGCCAAGGCCTCGGGGGGATCCAAGAGACCCAGTACTTC CASSQGLGGIQETQYF TRBJ2-5 TRBV4-1 16 - TRBD2
TGTGCCAGCTCATCGGGACAGGGGGATTCACCCCTCCACTTT CASSSGQGDSPLHF TRBJ1-6 TRBV18 14 - TRBD1
TGTGCCAGCAGCCAAGATAGGGGGGATACGCAGTATTTT CASSQDRGDTQYF TRBJ2-3 TRBV4-2 13 - -
TGTGCCAGCAGCCAAGAGCCGGACAGCTCCTACGAGCAGTACTTC CASSQEPDSSYEQYF TRBJ2-7 TRBV5-5 15 - -
TGTGCCAGCTCACCACGATTGATGCAGGGTGATGAAAAACTGTTTTTT CASSPRLMQGDEKLFF TRBJ1-4 TRBV18 16 - -
TGCGCCAGCAGCTTGGCCAGGGTTGGGGCCAACGTCCTGACTTTC CASSLARVGANVLTF TRBJ2-6 TRBV5-1 15 - -
TGTGCCAGCAGCGGCAGGTCCTCACCCCTCCACTTT CASSGRSSPLHF TRBJ1-6 TRBV7-2 12 - -
TGTGCCAGCAGCGTAGACCCACAGGGGATTGGAAACACCATATATTTT CASSVDPQGIGNTIYF TRBJ1-3 TRBV9 16 - TRBD1
TGCAGCGTGAAGATGACAGGGTTGAACACTGAAGCTTTCTTT CSVKMTGLNTEAFF TRBJ1-1 TRBV29-1 14 - TRBD1
TGTGCCAGCAGTGATAGGGGAACAGGGCGGACTAATGAAAAACTGTTTTTT CASSDRGTGRTNEKLFF TRBJ1-4 TRBV6-1 17 - -
TGTGCCAGCAGGGAAACTGGGACAGGGAATTGGGAAAAACTGTTTTTT CASRETGTGNWEKLFF TRBJ1-4 TRBV27 16 - TRBD1
TGTGTCTCTTTCCCAGGGAAGGTGGGAGATACGCAGTATTTT CVSFPGKVGDTQYF TRBJ2-3 TRBV6-1 14 - -
TGTGCCAGCACCCCTCGGGGGTCCTACAATGAGCAGTTCTTC CASTPRGSYNEQFF TRBJ2-1 TRBV27 14 - -